The following is a T cell receptor beta chain sequence with its context. The CDR3 has 16 residues. CDR1 is SGHRS, CDR2 YFSETQ, per germline. Unmatched junction bases numbered 13, after V lost 6 bases and J lost 5 bases. This specimen comes from a study of cytotoxic CD8 clonotypes in ibrutinib-treated CLL. Study-level information: Per sample, productive templates averaged around 260,000 and productive rearrangements averaged 94,082.

Clones were read by immunoSEQ multiplex PCR, and TCRdb kept only the in-frame ones, dropping some. The table shows 150,000 or so clones, with about three quarters occurring only once. Sequenced here: PBMCs, sampled after 24 months of ibrutinib treatment. The genes are TRBV5-1 and TRBJ2-5, with 10 bases matching TRBD2. This TCR was recovered from a human donor with chronic lymphocytic leukemia. As DNA, the CDR3 is TGCGCCAGCACCCTCTCTCTAGCGGGAGCGGGGGAGACCCAGTACTTC. Translating it yields CASTLSLAGAGETQYF. Drawing the rest from reference TRBV5-1 and TRBJ2-5, the complete variable domain is KAGVTQTPRYLIKTRGQQVTLSCSPISGHRSVSWYQQTPGQGLQFLFEYFSETQRNKGNFPGRFSGRQFSNSRSEMNVSTLELGDSALYLCASTLSLAGAGETQYFGPGTRLLVL.